This TCR beta chain stems from a study of blood T cell repertoires in COVID-19. It was during active infection that Seattle patients were enrolled and then longitudinally followed. Data came from immunoSEQ multiplex PCR; TCRdb stores just in-frame clones and leaves some out. The sample records roughly 100,000 clones, roughly 88% being singletons. Sequencing input: peripheral blood. The TCR originated in a man in his forties or fifties with COVID-19, enrolled during active disease.

Here the CDR3 DNA reads TGTGCCAGCAGCCTAACAGGGGGAGCGGATTCACCCCTCCACTTT. This codes for CASSLTGGADSPLHF. The chain combines TRBV7-2 with TRBJ1-6; TRBD1 aligns across 8 bases. The CDR3 loop spans 15 amino acids. Germline V gene data show CDR1 as SGHTA and CDR2 as FQGNSA. Trimming cost V 5 bases and J 8 bases; bases outside gene matches: 8.